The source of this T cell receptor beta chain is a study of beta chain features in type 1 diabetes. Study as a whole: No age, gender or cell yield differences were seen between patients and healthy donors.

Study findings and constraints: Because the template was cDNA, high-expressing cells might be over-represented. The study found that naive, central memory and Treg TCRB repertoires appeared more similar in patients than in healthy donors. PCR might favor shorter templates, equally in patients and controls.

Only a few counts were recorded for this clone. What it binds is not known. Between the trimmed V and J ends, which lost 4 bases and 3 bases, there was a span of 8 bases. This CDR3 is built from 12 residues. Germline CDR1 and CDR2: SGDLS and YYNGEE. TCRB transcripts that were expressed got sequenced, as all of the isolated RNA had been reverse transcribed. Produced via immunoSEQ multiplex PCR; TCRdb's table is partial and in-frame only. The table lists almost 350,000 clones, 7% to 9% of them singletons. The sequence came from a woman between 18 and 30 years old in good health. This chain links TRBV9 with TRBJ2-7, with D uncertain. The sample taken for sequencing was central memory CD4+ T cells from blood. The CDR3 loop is CASSPDNYEQYF. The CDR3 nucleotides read TGTGCCAGCAGCCCCGACAACTACGAGCAGTACTTC.